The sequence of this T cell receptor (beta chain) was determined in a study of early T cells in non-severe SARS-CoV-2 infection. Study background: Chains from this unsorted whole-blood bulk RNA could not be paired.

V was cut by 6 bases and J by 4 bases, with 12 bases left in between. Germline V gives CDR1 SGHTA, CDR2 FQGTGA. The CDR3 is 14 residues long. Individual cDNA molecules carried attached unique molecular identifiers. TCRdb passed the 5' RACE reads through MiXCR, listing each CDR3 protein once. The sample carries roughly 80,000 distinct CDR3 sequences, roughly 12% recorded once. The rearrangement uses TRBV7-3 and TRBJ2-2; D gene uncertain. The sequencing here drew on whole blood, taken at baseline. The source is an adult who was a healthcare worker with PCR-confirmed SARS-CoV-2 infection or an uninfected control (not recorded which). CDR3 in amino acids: CASSSGPSTGELFF. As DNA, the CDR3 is TGTGCCAGCAGTTCTGGACCCAGCACCGGGGAGCTGTTTTTT.